This record covers a single T cell receptor beta chain. Measured with immunoSEQ multiplex PCR; TCRdb has only the in-frame clones, and not every one. The sample yields tens of thousands of clones, about 86% seen once. The entry originates in a study of OX40 agonist ivuxolimab in advanced cancers. Overall study context: Subjects had a mean age of around 60 years, with a range of roughly 20 to 80; less than 90% were male. Three patients showed partial responses: one hepatocellular carcinoma and two cutaneous melanoma cases.

Trimming took 3 bases from V and 0 from J, leaving 20 bases between them. There are 18 residues in the CDR3. Germline assignment: CDR1 KGHSH and CDR2 LQKENI. The receptor comes from an adult with an advanced solid tumor such as melanoma, head and neck, liver or kidney cancer. This chain joins TRBV18 and TRBJ1-1; possibly TRBD1 for D (5 bases). The input for sequencing was CD4+ or CD8+ T cells sorted from blood, taken in a trial of the OX40 agonist ivuxolimab. This CDR3 is CASSPRRFRQRMNTEAFF. CDR3 in DNA: TGTGCCAGCTCACCCCGCCGATTTAGACAGCGCATGAACACTGAAGCTTTCTTT.